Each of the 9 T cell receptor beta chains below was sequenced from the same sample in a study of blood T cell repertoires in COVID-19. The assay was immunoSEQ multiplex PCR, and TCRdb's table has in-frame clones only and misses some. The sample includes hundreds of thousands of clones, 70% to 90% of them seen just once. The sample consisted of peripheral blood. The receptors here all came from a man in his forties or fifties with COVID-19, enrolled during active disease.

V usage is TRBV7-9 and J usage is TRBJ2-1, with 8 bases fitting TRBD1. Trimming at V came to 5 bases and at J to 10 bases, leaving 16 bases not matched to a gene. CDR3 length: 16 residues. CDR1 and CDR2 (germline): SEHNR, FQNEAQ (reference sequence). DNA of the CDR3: TGTGCCAGCAGCCCGCTTGGGACAGGAGGGGGTCGGGAGCAGTTCTTC. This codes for CASSPLGTGGGREQFF. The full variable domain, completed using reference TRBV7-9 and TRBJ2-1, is DTGVSQNPRHKITKRGQNVTFRCDPISEHNRLYWYRQTLGQGPEFLTYFQNEAQLEKSRLLSDRFSAERPKGSFSTLEIQRTEQGDSAMYLCASSPLGTGGGREQFFGPGTRLTVL.

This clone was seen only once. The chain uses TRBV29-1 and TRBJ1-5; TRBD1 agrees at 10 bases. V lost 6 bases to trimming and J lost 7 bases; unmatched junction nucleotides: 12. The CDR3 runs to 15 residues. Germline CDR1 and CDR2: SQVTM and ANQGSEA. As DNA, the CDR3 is TGCAGCGTCGTCGCCACCGGGACAGGGGCCCAGCCCCAGCATTTT. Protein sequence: CSVVATGTGAQPQHF.

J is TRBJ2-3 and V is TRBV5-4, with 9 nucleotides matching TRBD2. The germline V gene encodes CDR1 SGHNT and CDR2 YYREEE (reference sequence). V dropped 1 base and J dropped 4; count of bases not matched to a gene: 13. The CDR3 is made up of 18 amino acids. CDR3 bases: TGTGCCAGCAGCTTGCTGGGCGGGGGGGCCGCTGCAGCAGATACGCAGTATTTT. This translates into CASSLLGGGAAAADTQYF.

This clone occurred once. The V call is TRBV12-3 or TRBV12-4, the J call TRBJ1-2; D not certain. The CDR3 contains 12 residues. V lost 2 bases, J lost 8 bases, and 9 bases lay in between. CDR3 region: CASSLTAAGYTF. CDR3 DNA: TGTGCCAGCAGTTTAACGGCGGCCGGCTACACCTTC.

The CDR3 here is CASREGLYNEQFF. CDR3 bases: TGTGCCAGCAGGGAGGGTTTATATAATGAGCAGTTCTTC. This chain uses TRBV2 with TRBJ2-1; D might be TRBD2 (6 bases). V was clipped by 6 bases and J by 7 bases, with 13 bases between them. The germline gives CDR1 SNHLY, CDR2 FYNNEI. The CDR3 contains 13 residues.

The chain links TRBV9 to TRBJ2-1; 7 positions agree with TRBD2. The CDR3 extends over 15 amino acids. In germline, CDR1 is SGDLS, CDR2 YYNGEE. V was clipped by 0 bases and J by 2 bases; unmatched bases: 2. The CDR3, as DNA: TGTGCCAGCAGCGTAGGTGGGAGGGCCTACAATGAGCAGTTCTTC. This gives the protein CASSVGGRAYNEQFF.

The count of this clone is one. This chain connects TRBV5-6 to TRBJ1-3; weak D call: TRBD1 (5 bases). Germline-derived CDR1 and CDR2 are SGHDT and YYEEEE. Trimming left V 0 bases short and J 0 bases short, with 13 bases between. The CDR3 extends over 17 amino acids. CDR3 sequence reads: CASSLAVTVSSGNTIYF. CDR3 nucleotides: TGTGCCAGCAGCTTGGCCGTGACAGTTAGCTCTGGAAACACCATATATTTT.

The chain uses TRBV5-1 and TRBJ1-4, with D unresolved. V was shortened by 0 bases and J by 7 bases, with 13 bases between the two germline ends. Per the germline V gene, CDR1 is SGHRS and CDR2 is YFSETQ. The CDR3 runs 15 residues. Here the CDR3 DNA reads TGCGCCAGCAGCTTGGGCCTGGGCGCCGGTGAAAAACTGTTTTTT. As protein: CASSLGLGAGEKLFF.

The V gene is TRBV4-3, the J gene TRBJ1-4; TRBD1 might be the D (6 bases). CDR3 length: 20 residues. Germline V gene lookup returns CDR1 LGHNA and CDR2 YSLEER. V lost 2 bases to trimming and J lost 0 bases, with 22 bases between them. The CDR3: CASSQTKVGGAGATNEKLFF. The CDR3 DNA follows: TGCGCCAGCAGCCAAACAAAGGTGGGGGGGGCCGGTGCAACTAATGAAAAACTGTTTTTT.